This TCR beta chain emerged from a study of blood T cell repertoires in COVID-19. About the study: Spain, Italy and the United States supplied samples that represented acute and convalescent COVID-19.

Data came from immunoSEQ multiplex PCR; TCRdb stores just in-frame clones and leaves some out. This table has roughly 100,000 clones, about 80% appearing once. This clonotype was obtained from a human donor in a cohort sampled during active COVID-19. Sequencing input: peripheral blood.

CDR3 nucleotides: TGTGCCAGCTCACCTCTTATACAGGGTGTGGATTCACCCCTCCACTTT. Encoded protein: CASSPLIQGVDSPLHF. The chain is built from TRBV18 and TRBJ1-6; D is perhaps TRBD1 (6 bases). Between the trimmed V and J ends, which lost 3 bases and 8 bases, there was a span of 17 bases. The CDR3 is made up of 16 amino acids. Germline loops: CDR1 KGHSH, CDR2 LQKENI.